This T cell receptor (beta chain) came from a study of blood T cell repertoires in COVID-19. Germline CDR1 reads SGHRS; CDR2 reads YFSETQ. CDR3 length equals 14 residues. Trimming at V came to 4 bases and at J to 0 bases, leaving 3 bases not matched to a gene. Sequenced by immunoSEQ multiplex PCR; TCRdb stores in-frame clones only, minus some. The data show around 250,000 clones, with roughly 90% seen just once and about 0.94% held by the top ten. The rearrangement links TRBV5-1 to TRBJ2-5, with 7 bases fitting TRBD2. Sequencing was carried out using peripheral blood. This clonotype originated in a woman aged 35 to 49 who had recovered from COVID-19. DNA for the CDR3: TGCGCCAGCAGCCCAGGACTAGACCAAGAGACCCAGTACTTC. This codes for CASSPGLDQETQYF.